This TCR beta chain stems from a study of post-analysis software for immune sequencing data. Study context: Recorded subtypes: relapsing-remitting, secondary progressive, progressive-relapsing; some patients unannotated. Findings and limits, study-wide: Elevated frequency relative to controls characterized four or five TRBV segments in patients, TRBV5-6, TRBV5-1 and TRBV20-1 among them.

Of note for this clonotype: Its antigen remains unidentified.

The V gene's germline CDR1 is SGHKS and CDR2 YYEKEE (reference sequence). This CDR3 spans 13 amino acids. The V and J ends lost 6 bases and 7 bases, in that order; junction bases with no gene match: 7. Researchers reported that TCR beta cDNA libraries carried unique molecular identifiers. TCRdb recomputed calls from the PCR reads with MiXCR, one row per CDR3 protein. The sample has a few hundred thousand distinct CDR3 sequences, roughly 35% seen once. V gene TRBV5-5 combines with J gene TRBJ1-2; 9 nucleotides align to TRBD1. This TCR derives from a girl aged 10-17 years with multiple sclerosis. Sequenced sample: blood. The DNA for the CDR3 is TGTGCCAGCATCCCTGGGACAGGGTTTGGCTACACCTTC. Translated, it gives CASIPGTGFGYTF.